This T cell receptor (beta chain) was captured by sequencing in a study of blood T cells in healthy people across ages. Across the whole study: Using template switching, researchers captured about one barcoded beta molecule for each two T cells.

Details on this clonotype: The target antigen is unknown.

Each donor's blood draw was 8.5 to 10 milliliters of peripheral blood. Study-wide findings and caveats: Diversity estimates drawn from one million T cells were deemed underestimates. Older age coincided with a roughly linear decline in TCR beta diversity per million T cells.

Per the germline V gene, CDR1 is SGHAT and CDR2 is FQNNGV. Trimming shortened V by 3 bases and J by 8 bases, and 17 bases separated the two germline ends. The CDR3 extends over 15 amino acids. Alongside a J-beta primer mix, a sample-barcoded 5' primer served in a second PCR lasting about 7 to 11 cycles. TCRdb redid the calling of the 5' RACE reads with MiXCR, one entry per CDR3 protein. The sample lists 350,000 to 450,000 distinct CDR3 sequences; roughly half were seen once. The chain recombines TRBV11-2 with TRBJ2-1, with TRBD1 as a possible D gene (7 bases). This receptor was obtained from a man between 60 and 75 years old in good health. Input material: blood. CDR3 bases: TGTGCCAGCAGCTTGGGCCAGGGGGGTTACGATGAGCAGTTCTTC. This codes for CASSLGQGGYDEQFF.